Listed below are T cell receptor beta chains from one sample, sequenced in a study of CD8+CD57+ T cells in acquired aplastic anemia. TCRdb reprocessed the reads via MiXCR and lists one record per CDR3 protein. The sample consists of 150,000 to 200,000 distinct CDR3 sequences, roughly 48% of them appearing once. Material: sorted CD4+, CD8+, or CD8+CD57+ T cells (not recorded which) from PBMCs. Receptors originate from a human donor with aplastic anemia. Each CDR3 is given with its conserved first and last residue. A D gene is named only where the DNA matches it firmly. Not all rows give a size; the values are once, few, many and, for expanded clones, a class.

>TRBV15|-|TRBJ1-1|-
CATSRQGNTEAFF
TGTGCCACCAGCAGACAGGGGAACACTGAAGCTTTCTTT
>TRBV7-3|-|TRBJ2-3|TRBD2
CASSSGLAAGTDTQYF
TGTGCCAGCAGCTCTGGACTAGCAGCTGGTACAGATACGCAGTATTTT
>TRBV20-1|-|TRBJ1-5|-
CSQVAWTGQPQHF
TGCAGTCAGGTGGCATGGACGGGACAGCCCCAGCATTTT
>TRBV5-1|many|TRBJ1-1|-
CASSLERVGWTEAFF
TGCGCCAGCAGCTTGGAACGGGTTGGATGGACTGAAGCTTTCTTT
>TRBV19|-|TRBJ1-5|-
CASSITGSQPQHF
TGTGCCAGTAGTATAACAGGGTCCCAGCCCCAGCATTTT
>TRBV7-3|-|TRBJ1-6|-
CASSLTQESPLHF
TGTGCCAGCAGCTTAACGCAAGAGTCACCCCTCCACTTT
>TRBV7-3|many|TRBJ2-2|-
CASSLKATGNTGELFF
TGTGCCAGCAGCTTAAAGGCGACAGGGAACACCGGGGAGCTGTTTTTT
>TRBV6-5|many|TRBJ1-1|TRBD1
CASSYSTGGYTEAFF
TGTGCCAGCAGTTACTCGACAGGGGGTTACACTGAAGCTTTCTTT
>TRBV6-4|many|TRBJ2-3|-
CASPLPLPSLDTQYF
TGTGCCAGCCCCCTACCCCTTCCCTCCTTGGATACGCAGTATTTT
>TRBV7-9|-|TRBJ2-4|-
CASSLEGNIQYF
TGTGCCAGCAGCTTAGAAGGAAACATTCAGTACTTC
>TRBV29-1|-|TRBJ2-7|-
CSVVGAYYEQYF
TGCAGCGTTGTAGGGGCGTACTACGAGCAGTACTTC
>TRBV20-1|-|TRBJ2-5|-
CSAQAGAETQYF
TGCAGTGCTCAAGCTGGGGCAGAGACCCAGTACTTC
>TRBV5-6|-|TRBJ1-2|-
CASSPGSANYGYTF
TGTGCCAGCAGCCCAGGGTCGGCTAACTATGGCTACACCTTC
>TRBV7-9|few|TRBJ2-5|TRBD2
CVSSLIAGGQETQYF
TGTGTCAGCAGCTTAATAGCGGGGGGCCAAGAGACCCAGTACTTC
>TRBV24-1|-|TRBJ2-6|-
CAASDTESGANVLTF
TGTGCCGCCAGTGATACGGAGTCTGGGGCCAACGTCCTGACTTTC
>TRBV24-1|-|TRBJ2-3|-
CATSDVGGGITDTQYF
TGTGCCACCAGTGATGTGGGGGGAGGTATCACAGATACGCAGTATTTT
>TRBV20-1|many|TRBJ2-3|-
CSALRGGGGGTDTQYF
TGCAGTGCCCTTAGGGGCGGGGGCGGTGGGACAGATACGCAGTATTTT
>TRBV7-3|-|TRBJ2-7|-
CASSLEAGQYF
TGTGCCAGCAGCTTAGAGGCGGGGCAGTACTTC
>TRBV28|-|TRBJ1-1|-
CASSWGGREAFF
TGTGCCAGCTCTTGGGGGGGACGAGAAGCTTTCTTT
>TRBV15|many|TRBJ2-5|-
CATSRQRLETQYF
TGTGCCACCAGCAGACAACGCCTGGAGACCCAGTACTTC
>TRBV12-3/TRBV12-4|-|TRBJ2-5|-
CASSHIDPGRQETQYF
TGTGCCAGCAGTCACATAGATCCCGGCAGACAAGAGACCCAGTACTTC
>TRBV6-1|-|TRBJ1-1|TRBD1
CASWGQVVPEAFF
TGTGCCAGCTGGGGACAGGTGGTACCTGAAGCTTTCTTT
>TRBV2|-|TRBJ2-7|TRBD2
CASSPGLAGSGYEQYF
TGTGCCAGCAGCCCGGGACTAGCGGGGTCGGGCTACGAGCAGTACTTC
>TRBV6-2/TRBV6-3|few|TRBJ2-7|-
CASSYGKLGTYEQYF
TGTGCCAGCAGTTACGGAAAACTAGGGACCTACGAGCAGTACTTC
>TRBV7-2|-|TRBJ2-2|TRBD1
CASSLRQGSTGELFF
TGTGCCAGCAGCTTACGACAGGGAAGCACCGGGGAGCTGTTTTTT
>TRBV24-1|-|TRBJ1-2|TRBD1
CATSEGGLNYGYTF
TGTGCCACCAGTGAAGGGGGCTTGAACTATGGCTACACCTTC
>TRBV2|-|TRBJ1-6|TRBD1
CASSAGTANYNSPLHF
TGTGCCAGCAGCGCCGGGACAGCCAACTATAATTCACCCCTCCACTTT
>TRBV11-2|-|TRBJ1-6|-
CASSLEGQRPSSPLHF
TGTGCCAGCAGCTTAGAGGGACAAAGGCCAAGTTCACCCCTCCACTTT
>TRBV7-2|-|TRBJ1-6|TRBD1
CASSADRGVSPLHF
TGTGCCAGCAGCGCCGACAGGGGGGTTTCACCCCTCCACTTT
>TRBV20-1|many|TRBJ2-3|TRBD2
CSARAPQGLAPPDTQYF
TGCAGTGCTAGAGCCCCGCAGGGACTAGCCCCCCCAGATACGCAGTATTTT
>TRBV7-8|many|TRBJ1-5|-
CASSHREDQPQHF
TGTGCCAGCAGCCACAGGGAGGATCAGCCCCAGCATTTT
>TRBV6-1|-|TRBJ2-7|-
CASSEDRRSYEQYF
TGTGCCAGCAGTGAGGACAGACGCTCCTACGAGCAGTACTTC